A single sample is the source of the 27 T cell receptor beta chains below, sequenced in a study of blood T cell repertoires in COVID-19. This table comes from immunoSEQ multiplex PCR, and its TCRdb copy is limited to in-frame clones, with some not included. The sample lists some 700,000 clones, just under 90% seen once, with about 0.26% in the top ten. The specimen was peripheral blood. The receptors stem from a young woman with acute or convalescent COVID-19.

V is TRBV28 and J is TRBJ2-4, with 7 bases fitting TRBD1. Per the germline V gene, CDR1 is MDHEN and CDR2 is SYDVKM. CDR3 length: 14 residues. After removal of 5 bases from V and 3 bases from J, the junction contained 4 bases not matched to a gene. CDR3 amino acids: CASSPRTGKNIQYF. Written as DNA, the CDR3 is TGTGCCAGCAGTCCCCGGACAGGCAAAAACATTCAGTACTTC.

The CDR3, as DNA: TGTGCCACCTTAGATCACCGGGACACTAATAACTATGGCTACACCTTC. Protein: CATLDHRDTNNYGYTF. J is TRBJ1-2 and V is TRBV27, with TRBD1 as a possible D gene (6 bases). Per germline, CDR1 MNHEY and CDR2 SMNVEV (reference sequence). The germline V and J ends were trimmed by 10 bases and 1 base, with 22 bases remaining between them. The CDR3 spans 16 residues.

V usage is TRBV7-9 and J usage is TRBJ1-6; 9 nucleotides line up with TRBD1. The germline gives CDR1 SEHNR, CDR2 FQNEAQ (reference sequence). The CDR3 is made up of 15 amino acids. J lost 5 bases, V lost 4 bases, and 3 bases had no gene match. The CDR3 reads CASSSGQGDNSPLHF. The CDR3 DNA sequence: TGTGCCAGCAGCTCGGGACAGGGTGATAATTCACCCCTCCACTTT.

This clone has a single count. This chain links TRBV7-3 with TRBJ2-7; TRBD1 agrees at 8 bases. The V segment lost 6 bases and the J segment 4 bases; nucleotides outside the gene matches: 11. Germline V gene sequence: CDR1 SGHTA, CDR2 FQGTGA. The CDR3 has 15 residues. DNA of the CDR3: TGTGCCAGCAGTCCTACCCCTCAGGGGGCGTACGAGCAGTACTTC. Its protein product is CASSPTPQGAYEQYF.

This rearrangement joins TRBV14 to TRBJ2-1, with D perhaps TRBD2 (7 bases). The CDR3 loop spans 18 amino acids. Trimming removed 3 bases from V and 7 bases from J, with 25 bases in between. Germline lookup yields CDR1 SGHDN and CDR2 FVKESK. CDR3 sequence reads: CASSHRFPAGATGNEQFF. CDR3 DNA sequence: TGTGCCAGCAGCCATCGGTTCCCCGCGGGGGCGACGGGAAATGAGCAGTTCTTC.

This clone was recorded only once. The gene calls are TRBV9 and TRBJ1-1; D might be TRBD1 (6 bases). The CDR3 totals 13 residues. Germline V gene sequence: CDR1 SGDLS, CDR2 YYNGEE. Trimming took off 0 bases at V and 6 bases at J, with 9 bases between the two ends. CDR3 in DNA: TGTGCCAGCAGCGTAGGGGGGCAACCTGAAGCTTTCTTT. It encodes CASSVGGQPEAFF.

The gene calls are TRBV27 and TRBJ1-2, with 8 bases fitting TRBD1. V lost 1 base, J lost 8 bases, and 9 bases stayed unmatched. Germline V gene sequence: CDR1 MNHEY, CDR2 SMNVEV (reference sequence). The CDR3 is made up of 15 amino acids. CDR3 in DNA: TGTGCCAGCAGTTTATTCAGGGGGCTTAGGGAAGGCTACACCTTC. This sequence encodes CASSLFRGLREGYTF.

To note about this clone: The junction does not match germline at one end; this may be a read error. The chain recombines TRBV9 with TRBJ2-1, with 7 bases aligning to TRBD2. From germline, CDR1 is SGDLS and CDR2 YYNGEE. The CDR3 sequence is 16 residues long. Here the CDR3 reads CASTVGASGSYNEQFF. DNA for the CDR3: TGTGCCAGCACCGTAGGGGCTAGCGGATCCTACAATGAGCAGTTCTTC.

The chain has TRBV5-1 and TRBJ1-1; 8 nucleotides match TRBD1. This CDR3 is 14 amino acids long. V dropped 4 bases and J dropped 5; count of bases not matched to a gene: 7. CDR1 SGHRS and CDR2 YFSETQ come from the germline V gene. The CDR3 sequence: CASSPTDRGTEAFF. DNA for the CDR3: TGCGCCAGCAGCCCGACAGACAGGGGAACTGAAGCTTTCTTT.

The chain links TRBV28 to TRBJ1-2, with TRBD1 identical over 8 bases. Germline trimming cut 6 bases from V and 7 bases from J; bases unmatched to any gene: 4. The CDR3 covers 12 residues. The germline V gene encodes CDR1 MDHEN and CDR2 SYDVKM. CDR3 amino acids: CASSQGAFGYTF. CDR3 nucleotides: TGTGCCAGCAGCCAGGGGGCGTTTGGCTACACCTTC.

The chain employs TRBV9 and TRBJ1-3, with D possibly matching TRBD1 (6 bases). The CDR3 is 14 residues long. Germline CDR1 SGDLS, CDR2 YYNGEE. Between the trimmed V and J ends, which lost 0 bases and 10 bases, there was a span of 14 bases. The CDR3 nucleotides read TGTGCCAGCAGCGTAGGCCAGGGGATAAGAACCATATATTTT. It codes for CASSVGQGIRTIYF.

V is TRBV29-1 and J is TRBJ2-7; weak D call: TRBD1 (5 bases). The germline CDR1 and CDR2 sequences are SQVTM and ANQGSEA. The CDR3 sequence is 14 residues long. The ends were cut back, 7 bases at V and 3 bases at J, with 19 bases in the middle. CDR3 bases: TGCAGCGCTTTGGATTCGTGGCAGGGCTACGAGCAGTACTTC. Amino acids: CSALDSWQGYEQYF.

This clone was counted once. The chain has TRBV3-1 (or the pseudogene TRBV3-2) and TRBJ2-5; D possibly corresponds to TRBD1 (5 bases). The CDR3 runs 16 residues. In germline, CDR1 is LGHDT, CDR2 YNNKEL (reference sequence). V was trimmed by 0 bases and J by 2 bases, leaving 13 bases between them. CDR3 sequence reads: CASSQETRAGQETQYF. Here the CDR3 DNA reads TGTGCCAGCAGCCAAGAAACTCGGGCAGGGCAAGAGACCCAGTACTTC.

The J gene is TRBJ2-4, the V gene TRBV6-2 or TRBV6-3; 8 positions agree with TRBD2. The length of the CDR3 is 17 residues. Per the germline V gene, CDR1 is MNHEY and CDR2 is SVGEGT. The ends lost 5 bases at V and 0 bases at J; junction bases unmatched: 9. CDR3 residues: CASSGRLATLAKNIQYF. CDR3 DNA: TGTGCCAGCAGTGGTAGACTAGCGACCTTAGCCAAAAACATTCAGTACTTC.

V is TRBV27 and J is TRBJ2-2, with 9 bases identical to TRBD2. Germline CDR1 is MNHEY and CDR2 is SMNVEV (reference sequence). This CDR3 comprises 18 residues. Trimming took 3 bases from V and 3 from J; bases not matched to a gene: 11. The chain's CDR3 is CASSFPSGGSDYTGELFF. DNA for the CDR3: TGTGCCAGCAGTTTTCCCAGCGGGGGGAGCGATTACACCGGGGAGCTGTTTTTT.

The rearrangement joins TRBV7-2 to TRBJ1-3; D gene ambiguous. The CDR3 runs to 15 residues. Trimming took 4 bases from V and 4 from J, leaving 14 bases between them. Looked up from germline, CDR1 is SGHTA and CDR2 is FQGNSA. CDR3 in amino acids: CASSWEAMEGNTIYF. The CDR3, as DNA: TGTGCCAGCAGCTGGGAGGCTATGGAAGGAAACACCATATATTTT. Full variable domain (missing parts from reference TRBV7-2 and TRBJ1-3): GAGVSQSPSNKVTEKGKDVELRCDPISGHTALYWYRQSLGQGLEFLIYFQGNSAPDKSGLPSDRFSAERTGGSVSTLTIQRTQQEDSAVYLCASSWEAMEGNTIYFGEGSWLTVV.

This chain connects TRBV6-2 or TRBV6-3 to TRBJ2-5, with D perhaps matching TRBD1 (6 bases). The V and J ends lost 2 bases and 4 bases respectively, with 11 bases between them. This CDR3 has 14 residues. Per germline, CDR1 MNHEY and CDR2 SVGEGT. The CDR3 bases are TGTGCCAGCAGTTACGTATGGGGGCGAGAGACCCAGTACTTC. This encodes CASSYVWGRETQYF.

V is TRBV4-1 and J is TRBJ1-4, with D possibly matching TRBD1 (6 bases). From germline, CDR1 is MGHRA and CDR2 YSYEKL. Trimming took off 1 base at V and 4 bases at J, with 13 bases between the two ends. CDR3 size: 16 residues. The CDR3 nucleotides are TGCGCCAGCAGCCAAGGGACAGCGGTAATTAATGAAAAACTGTTTTTT. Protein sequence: CASSQGTAVINEKLFF.

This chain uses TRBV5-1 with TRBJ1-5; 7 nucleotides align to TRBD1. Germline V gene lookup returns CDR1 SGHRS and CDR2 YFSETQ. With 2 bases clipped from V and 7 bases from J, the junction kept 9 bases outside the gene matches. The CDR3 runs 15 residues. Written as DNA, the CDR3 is TGCGCCAGCAGCTTCTCAGGGGGAGAGGGCCAGCCCCAGCATTTT. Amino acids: CASSFSGGEGQPQHF.

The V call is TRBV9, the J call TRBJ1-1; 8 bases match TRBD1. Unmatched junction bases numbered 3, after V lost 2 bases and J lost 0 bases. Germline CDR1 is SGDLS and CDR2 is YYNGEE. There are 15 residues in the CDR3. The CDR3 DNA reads TGTGCCAGCAGCGTCCCGACAGGGGTGAACACTGAAGCTTTCTTT. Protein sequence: CASSVPTGVNTEAFF.

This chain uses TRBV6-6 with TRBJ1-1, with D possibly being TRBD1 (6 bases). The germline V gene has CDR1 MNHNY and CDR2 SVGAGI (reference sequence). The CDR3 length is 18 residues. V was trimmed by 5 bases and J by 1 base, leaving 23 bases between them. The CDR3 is CASSRPSTGLLRNTEAFF. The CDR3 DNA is TGTGCCAGCAGTCGTCCCTCTACAGGGCTGCTTAGGAACACTGAAGCTTTCTTT.

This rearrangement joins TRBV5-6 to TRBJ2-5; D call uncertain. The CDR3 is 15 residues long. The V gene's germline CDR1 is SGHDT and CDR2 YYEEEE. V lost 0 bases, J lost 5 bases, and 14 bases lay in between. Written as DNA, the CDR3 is TGTGCCAGCAGCTTGGTGTACTCGAGCGAGGAGACCCAGTACTTC. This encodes CASSLVYSSEETQYF.

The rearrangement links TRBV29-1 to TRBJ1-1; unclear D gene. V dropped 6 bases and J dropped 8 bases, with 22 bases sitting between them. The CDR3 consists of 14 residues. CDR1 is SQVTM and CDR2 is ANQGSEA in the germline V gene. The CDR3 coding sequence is TGCAGCGTGAAACCCGTTCGGGTACACCACGAAGCTTTCTTT. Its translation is CSVKPVRVHHEAFF.

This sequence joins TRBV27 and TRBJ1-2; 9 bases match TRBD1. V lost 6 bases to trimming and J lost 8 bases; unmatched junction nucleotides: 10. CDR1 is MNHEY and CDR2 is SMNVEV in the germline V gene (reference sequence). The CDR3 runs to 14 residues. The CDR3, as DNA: TGTGCCAGCAGCCTGCGGACAGGGGTAAAAGGCTACACCTTC. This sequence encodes CASSLRTGVKGYTF.

The CDR3 DNA is TGTGCTAGTGGTTTGCTCCGGGGGGGGCCAAGCCCAGATACGCAGTATTTT. Amino acid sequence: CASGLLRGGPSPDTQYF. The chain recombines TRBV12-5 with TRBJ2-3; the match to TRBD2 covers 8 bases. CDR3 size: 17 residues. J gave up 4 bases and V 2 bases, and 11 bases lay outside the gene matches. Germline CDR1 is LGHNT and CDR2 is FRNRAP.

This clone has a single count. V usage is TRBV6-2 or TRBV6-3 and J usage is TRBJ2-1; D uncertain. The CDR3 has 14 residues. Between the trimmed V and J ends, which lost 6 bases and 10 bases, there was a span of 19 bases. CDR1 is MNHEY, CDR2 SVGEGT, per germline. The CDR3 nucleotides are TGTGCCAGCAGCCAATTCTGGAGCCCCCGAGAGCAGTTCTTC. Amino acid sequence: CASSQFWSPREQFF.

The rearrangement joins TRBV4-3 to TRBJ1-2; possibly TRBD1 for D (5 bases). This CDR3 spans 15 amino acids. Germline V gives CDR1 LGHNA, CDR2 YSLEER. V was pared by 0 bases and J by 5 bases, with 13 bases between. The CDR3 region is CASSQDRSPGYGYTF. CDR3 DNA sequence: TGCGCCAGCAGCCAAGATCGATCGCCAGGGTATGGCTACACCTTC.